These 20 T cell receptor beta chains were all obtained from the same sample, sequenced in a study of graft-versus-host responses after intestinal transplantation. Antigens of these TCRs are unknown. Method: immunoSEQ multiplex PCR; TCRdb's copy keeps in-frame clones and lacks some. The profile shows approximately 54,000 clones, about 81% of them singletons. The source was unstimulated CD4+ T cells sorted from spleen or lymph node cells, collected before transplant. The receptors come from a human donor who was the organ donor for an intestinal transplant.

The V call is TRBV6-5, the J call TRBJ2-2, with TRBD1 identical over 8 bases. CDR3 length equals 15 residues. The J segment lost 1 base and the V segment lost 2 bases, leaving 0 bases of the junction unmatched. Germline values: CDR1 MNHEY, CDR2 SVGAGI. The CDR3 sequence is CASSYGQGNTGELFF. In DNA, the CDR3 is TGTGCCAGCAGTTACGGACAGGGGAACACCGGGGAGCTGTTTTTT.

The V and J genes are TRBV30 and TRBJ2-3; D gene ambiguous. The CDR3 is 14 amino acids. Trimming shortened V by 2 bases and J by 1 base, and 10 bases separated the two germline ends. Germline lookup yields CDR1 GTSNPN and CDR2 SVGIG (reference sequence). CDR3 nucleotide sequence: TGTGCCTGGAGTCCCGGGTGGGGCACAGATACGCAGTATTTT. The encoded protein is CAWSPGWGTDTQYF.

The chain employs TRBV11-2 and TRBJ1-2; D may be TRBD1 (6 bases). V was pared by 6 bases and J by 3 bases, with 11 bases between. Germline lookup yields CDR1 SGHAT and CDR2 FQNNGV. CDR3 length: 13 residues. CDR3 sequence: CASSPQGDYGYTF. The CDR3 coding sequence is TGTGCCAGCAGTCCACAGGGAGACTATGGCTACACCTTC.

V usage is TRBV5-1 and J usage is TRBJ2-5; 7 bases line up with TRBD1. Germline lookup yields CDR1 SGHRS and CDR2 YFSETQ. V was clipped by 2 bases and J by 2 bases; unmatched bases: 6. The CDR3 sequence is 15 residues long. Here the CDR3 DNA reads TGCGCCAGCAGCTTCGGAGACAGGGATCAAGAGACCCAGTACTTC. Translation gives CASSFGDRDQETQYF.

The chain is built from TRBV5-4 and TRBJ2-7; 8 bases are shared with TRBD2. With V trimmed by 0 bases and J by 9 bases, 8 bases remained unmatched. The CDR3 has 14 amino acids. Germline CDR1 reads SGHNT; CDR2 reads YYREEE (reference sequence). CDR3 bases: TGTGCCAGCAGCTTGGAAGCGGGAGTCGTCCCGCAGTACTTC. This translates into CASSLEAGVVPQYF. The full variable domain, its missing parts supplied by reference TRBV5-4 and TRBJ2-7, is ETGVTQSPTHLIKTRGQQVTLRCSSQSGHNTVSWYQQALGQGPQFIFQYYREEENGRGNFPPRFSGLQFPNYSSELNVNALELDDSALYLCASSLEAGVVPQYFGPGTRLTVT.

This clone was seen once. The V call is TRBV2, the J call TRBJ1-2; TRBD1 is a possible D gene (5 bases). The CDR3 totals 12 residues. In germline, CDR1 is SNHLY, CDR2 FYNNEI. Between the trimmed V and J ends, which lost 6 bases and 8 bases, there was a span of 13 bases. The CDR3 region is CASSPGGWGYTF. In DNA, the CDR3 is TGTGCCAGCAGCCCGGGGGGTTGGGGCTACACCTTC.

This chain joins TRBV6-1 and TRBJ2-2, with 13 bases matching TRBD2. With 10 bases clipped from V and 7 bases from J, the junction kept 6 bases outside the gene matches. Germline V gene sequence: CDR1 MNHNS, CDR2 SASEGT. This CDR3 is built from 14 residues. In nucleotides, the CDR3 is TGTGCCAAAACTAGCGGGAGGGCAGGCGGGGAGCTGTTTTTT. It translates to CAKTSGRAGGELFF.

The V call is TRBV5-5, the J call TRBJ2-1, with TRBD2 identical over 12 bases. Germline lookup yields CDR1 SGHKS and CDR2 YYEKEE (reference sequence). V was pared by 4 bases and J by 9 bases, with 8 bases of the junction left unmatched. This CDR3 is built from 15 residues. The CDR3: CASSLAGGPFSEQFF. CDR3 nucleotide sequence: TGTGCCAGCAGCCTAGCGGGAGGGCCTTTTAGTGAGCAGTTCTTC. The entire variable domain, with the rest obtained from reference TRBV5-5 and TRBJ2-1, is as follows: DAGVTQSPTHLIKTRGQQVTLRCSPISGHKSVSWYQQVLGQGPQFIFQYYEKEERGRGNFPDRFSARQFPNYSSELNVNALLLGDSALYLCASSLAGGPFSEQFFGPGTRLTVL.

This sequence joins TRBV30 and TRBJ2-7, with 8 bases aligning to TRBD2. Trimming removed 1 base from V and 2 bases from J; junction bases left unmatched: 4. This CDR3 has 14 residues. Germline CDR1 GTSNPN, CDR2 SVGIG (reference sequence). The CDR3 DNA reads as TGTGCCTGGAGTGGTGCGGGAGGCCCCTACGAGCAGTACTTC. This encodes CAWSGAGGPYEQYF.

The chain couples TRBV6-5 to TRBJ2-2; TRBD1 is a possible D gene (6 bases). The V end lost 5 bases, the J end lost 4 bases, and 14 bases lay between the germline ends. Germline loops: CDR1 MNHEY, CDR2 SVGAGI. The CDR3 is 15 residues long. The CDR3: CASSTPGHPTGELFF. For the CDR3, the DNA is TGTGCCAGCAGTACTCCGGGACACCCCACCGGGGAGCTGTTTTTT.

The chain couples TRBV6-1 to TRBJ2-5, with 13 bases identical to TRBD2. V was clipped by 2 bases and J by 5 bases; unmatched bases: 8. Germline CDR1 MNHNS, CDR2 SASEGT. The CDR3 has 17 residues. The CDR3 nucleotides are TGTGCCAGCAGTGAACAACTAGCGGGAGGGCCTGGGGAGACCCAGTACTTC. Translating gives CASSEQLAGGPGETQYF.

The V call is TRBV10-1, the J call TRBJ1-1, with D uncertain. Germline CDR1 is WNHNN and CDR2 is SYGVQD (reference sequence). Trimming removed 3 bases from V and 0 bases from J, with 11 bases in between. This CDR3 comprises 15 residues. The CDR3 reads CASSDSVGMNTEAFF. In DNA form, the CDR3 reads TGCGCCAGCAGTGATTCGGTAGGGATGAACACTGAAGCTTTCTTT.

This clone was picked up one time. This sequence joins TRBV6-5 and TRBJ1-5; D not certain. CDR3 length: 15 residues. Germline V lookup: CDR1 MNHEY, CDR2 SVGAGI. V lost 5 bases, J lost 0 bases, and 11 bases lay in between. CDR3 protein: CASSTSTDSNQPQHF. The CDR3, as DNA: TGTGCCAGCAGTACCAGCACCGATAGCAATCAGCCCCAGCATTTT.

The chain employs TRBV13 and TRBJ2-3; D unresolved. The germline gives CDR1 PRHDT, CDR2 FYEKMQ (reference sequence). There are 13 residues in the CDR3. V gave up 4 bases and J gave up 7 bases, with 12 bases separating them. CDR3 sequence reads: CASSSRPTNTQYF. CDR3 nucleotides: TGTGCCAGCAGCTCCCGACCGACAAATACGCAGTATTTT.

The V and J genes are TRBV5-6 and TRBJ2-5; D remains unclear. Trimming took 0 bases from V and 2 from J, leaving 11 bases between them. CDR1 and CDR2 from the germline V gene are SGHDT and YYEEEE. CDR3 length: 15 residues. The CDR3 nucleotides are TGTGCCAGCAGCTTGGCCCAGCGAGGACAAGAGACCCAGTACTTC. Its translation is CASSLAQRGQETQYF. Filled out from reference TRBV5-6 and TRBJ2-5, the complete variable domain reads DAGVTQSPTHLIKTRGQQVTLRCSPKSGHDTVSWYQQALGQGPQFIFQYYEEEERQRGNFPDRFSGHQFPNYSSELNVNALLLGDSALYLCASSLAQRGQETQYFGPGTRLLVL.

In nucleotides, the CDR3 is TGTGCCAGTAGTGAAACAGGGAGGGCCTATAATTCACCCCTCCACTTT. Protein sequence: CASSETGRAYNSPLHF. V is TRBV19 and J is TRBJ1-6, with D possibly matching TRBD1 (6 bases). The CDR3 covers 16 residues. CDR1 LNHDA and CDR2 SQIVND come from the germline V gene (reference sequence). The germline V and J ends were trimmed by 5 bases and 2 bases, with 13 bases remaining between them.

CDR3 sequence: CASLGTARSYGYTF. The CDR3 bases are TGTGCCAGCCTAGGGACAGCGCGATCCTATGGCTACACCTTC. V usage is TRBV6-5 and J usage is TRBJ1-2; 7 bases fit TRBD1. Germline V gene lookup returns CDR1 MNHEY and CDR2 SVGAGI. The CDR3 length is 14 residues. The J segment lost 4 bases and the V segment lost 8 bases, leaving 10 bases of the junction unmatched.

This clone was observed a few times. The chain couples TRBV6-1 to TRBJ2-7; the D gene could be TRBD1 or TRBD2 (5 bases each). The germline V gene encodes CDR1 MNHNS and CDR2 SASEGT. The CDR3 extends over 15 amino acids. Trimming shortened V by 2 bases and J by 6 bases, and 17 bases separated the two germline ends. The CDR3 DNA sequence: TGTGCCAGCAGTGAAATCAGTGGGACCCAGAGCGAGCAGTACTTC. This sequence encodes CASSEISGTQSEQYF.

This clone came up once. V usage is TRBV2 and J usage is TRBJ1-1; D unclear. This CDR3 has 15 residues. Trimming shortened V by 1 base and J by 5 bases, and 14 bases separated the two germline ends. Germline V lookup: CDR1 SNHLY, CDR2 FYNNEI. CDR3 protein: CASSEGSTLRTEAFF. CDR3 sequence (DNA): TGTGCCAGCAGTGAAGGGTCTACCCTGAGGACTGAAGCTTTCTTT.

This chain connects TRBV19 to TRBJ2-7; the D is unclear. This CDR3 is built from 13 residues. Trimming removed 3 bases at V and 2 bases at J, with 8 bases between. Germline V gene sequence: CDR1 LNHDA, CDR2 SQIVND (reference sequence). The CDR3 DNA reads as TGTGCCAGTAGTATGCGTCTAGCCTACGAGCAGTACTTC. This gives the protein CASSMRLAYEQYF.